This entry describes one T cell receptor beta chain. The germline V gene has CDR1 SGHRS and CDR2 YFSETQ. CDR3 length: 17 amino acids. After removal of 0 bases from V and 0 bases from J, the junction contained 5 bases not matched to a gene. This sample is drawn from a study of blood T cell repertoires in COVID-19. Study-level information: Sites in the United States, Italy and Spain provided acute and convalescent COVID-19 samples. T cells, B-cell-depleted T cells, or PBMCs supplied cDNA or gDNA.

Authors' processing steps: Amplifying reference gene primers gave estimates of nucleated cell counts. Repertoires were generated with immunoSEQ multiplex PCR, while TCRdb's copy carries only in-frame clones and drops some. Clone size and the V and J calls come from that table; the DNA yielded D and trimming. The sample includes 200,000 to 250,000 clones, about 88% of them seen just once. This TCR derives from a woman aged 50 to 60 with COVID-19, enrolled during active disease. The genes are TRBV5-1 and TRBJ2-1; 8 bases align to TRBD2. The specimen was peripheral blood. In nucleotides, the CDR3 is TGCGCCAGCAGCTTGGTGGGGGGACTAGGCTCCTACAATGAGCAGTTCTTC. Its protein product is CASSLVGGLGSYNEQFF. The full variable domain, completed using reference TRBV5-1 and TRBJ2-1, is KAGVTQTPRYLIKTRGQQVTLSCSPISGHRSVSWYQQTPGQGLQFLFEYFSETQRNKGNFPGRFSGRQFSNSRSEMNVSTLELGDSALYLCASSLVGGLGSYNEQFFGPGTRLTVL.